The clone carrying this TCR beta chain was found many times. Its antigen is undetermined. The data originate from a study of CD8 T cells in ankylosing spondylitis. The study's findings and limits: Earlier literature documents some of the motif variants in reactive arthritis synovial fluid and blood. A TCR beta motif of several highly homologous variants seemed to mark ankylosing spondylitis blood. Disease-linked clones reportedly showed significant enrichment in matched ankylosing spondylitis synovial fluid.

The CDR3 sequence is 14 residues long. The V and J ends lost 2 bases and 12 bases respectively, with 20 bases between them. Germline V gene lookup returns CDR1 DFQATT and CDR2 SNEGSKA (reference sequence). Making the TCR beta libraries involved quantitative 5'-RACE with molecular barcodes. TCRdb re-called the 5' RACE reads with MiXCR, one entry per CDR3 protein. Among about 39,000 distinct CDR3 sequences listed, 10% to 13% were seen once. The sequence derives from a male donor with ankylosing spondylitis or in good health (not recorded which). The specimen sequenced was blood, either unsorted or a sorted T cell fraction (not recorded which). The chain recombines TRBV20-1 with TRBJ2-1, with D perhaps TRBD1 or TRBD2 (5 bases each). CDR3 region: CSARLYEGISRQFF. The CDR3 DNA follows: TGCAGTGCTAGATTATACGAGGGGATTTCCCGGCAGTTCTTC.